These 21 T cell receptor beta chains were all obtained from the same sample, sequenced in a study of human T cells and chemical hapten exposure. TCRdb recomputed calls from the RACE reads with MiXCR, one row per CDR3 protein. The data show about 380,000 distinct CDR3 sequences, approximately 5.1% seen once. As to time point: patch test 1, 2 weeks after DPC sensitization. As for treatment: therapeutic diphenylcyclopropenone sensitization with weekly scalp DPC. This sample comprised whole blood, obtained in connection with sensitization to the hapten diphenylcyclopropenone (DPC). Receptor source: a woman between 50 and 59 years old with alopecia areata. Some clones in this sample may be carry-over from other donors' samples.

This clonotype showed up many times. CDR3 DNA: TGTGCTAGTGGTTTAGACCCATTGGGGCCTGAATTATCCCACCTGAATCAGCCCCAGCATTTT. This gives the protein CASGLDPLGPELSHLNQPQHF. The genes are TRBV12-5 and TRBJ1-5; perhaps TRBD1 as D (5 bases). CDR3 length: 21 residues. Per germline, CDR1 LGHNT and CDR2 FRNRAP. V gave up 3 bases and J gave up 4 bases, with 31 bases separating them.

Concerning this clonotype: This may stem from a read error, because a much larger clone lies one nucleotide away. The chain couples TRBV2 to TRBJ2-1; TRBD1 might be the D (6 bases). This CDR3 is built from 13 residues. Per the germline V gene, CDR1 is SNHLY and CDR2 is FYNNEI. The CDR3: CASGQRHDNKQFF. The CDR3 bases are TGTGCCAGCGGACAGCGACACGACAATAAGCAGTTCTTC.

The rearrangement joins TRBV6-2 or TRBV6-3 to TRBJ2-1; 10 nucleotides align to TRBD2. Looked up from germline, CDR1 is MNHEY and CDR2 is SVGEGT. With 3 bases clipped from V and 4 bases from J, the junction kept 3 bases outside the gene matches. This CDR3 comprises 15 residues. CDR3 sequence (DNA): TGTGCCAGCAGTTATGGACTAGCGGAGTACAATGAGCAGTTCTTC. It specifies CASSYGLAEYNEQFF.

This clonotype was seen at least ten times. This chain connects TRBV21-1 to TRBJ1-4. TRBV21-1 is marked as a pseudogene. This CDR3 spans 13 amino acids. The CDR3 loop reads CASSPGNSEKLFF. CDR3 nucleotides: TGTGCCAGCAGCCCTGGGAACTCGGAAAAACTGTTTTTT.

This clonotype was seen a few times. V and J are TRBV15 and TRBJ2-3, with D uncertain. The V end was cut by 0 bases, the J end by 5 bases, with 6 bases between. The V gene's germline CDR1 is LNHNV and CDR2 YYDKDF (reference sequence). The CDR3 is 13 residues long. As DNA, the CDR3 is TGTGCCACCAGCAGAGATTACAGAGATACGCAGTATTTT. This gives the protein CATSRDYRDTQYF.

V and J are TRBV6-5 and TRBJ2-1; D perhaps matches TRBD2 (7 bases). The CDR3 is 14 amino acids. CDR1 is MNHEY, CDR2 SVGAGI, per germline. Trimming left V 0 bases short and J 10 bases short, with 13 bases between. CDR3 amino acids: CASSYSAAGAEQFF. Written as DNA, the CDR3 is TGTGCCAGCAGTTACTCGGCGGCGGGGGCCGAGCAGTTCTTC.

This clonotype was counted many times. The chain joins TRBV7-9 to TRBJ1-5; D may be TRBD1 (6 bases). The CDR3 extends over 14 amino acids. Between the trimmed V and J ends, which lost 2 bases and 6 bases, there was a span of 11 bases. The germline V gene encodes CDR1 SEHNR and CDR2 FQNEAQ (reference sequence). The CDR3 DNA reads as TGTGCCAGCAGCTTACCGGGGGCAGGTCAGCCCCAGCATTTT. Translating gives CASSLPGAGQPQHF.

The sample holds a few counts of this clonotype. The CDR3 region is CASTTGPYEQYF. CDR3 DNA sequence: TGTGCCAGCACCACCGGTCCCTACGAGCAGTACTTC. The chain recombines TRBV5-6 with TRBJ2-7, with D uncertain. V was cut by 6 bases and J by 2 bases, with 9 bases left in between. This CDR3 is built from 12 residues. Per germline, CDR1 SGHDT and CDR2 YYEEEE. The variable domain in full, completed from reference TRBV5-6 and TRBJ2-7, reads DAGVTQSPTHLIKTRGQQVTLRCSPKSGHDTVSWYQQALGQGPQFIFQYYEEEERQRGNFPDRFSGHQFPNYSSELNVNALLLGDSALYLCASTTGPYEQYFGPGTRLTVT.

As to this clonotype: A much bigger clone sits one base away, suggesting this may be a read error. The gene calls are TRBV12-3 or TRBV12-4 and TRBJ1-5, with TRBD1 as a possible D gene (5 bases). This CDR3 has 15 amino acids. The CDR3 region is CASSFGAGGNQPQDF. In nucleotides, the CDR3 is TGTGCCAGCAGTTTCGGGGCGGGAGGCAATCAGCCCCAGGATTTT.

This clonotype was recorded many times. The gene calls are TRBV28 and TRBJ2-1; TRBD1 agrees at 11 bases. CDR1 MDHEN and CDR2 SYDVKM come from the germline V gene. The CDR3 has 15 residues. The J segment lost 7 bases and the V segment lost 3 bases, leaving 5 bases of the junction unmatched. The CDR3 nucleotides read TGTGCCAGCAGTTTTTGGGGACAGGGGGGGAATGAGCAGTTCTTC. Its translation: CASSFWGQGGNEQFF.

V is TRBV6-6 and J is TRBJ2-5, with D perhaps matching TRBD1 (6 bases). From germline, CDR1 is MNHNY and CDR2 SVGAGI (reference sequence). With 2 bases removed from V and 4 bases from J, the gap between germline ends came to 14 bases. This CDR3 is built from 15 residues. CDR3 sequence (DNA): TGTGCCAGCAGTTACGGGCAGGGGCGGATAGAGACCCAGTACTTC. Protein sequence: CASSYGQGRIETQYF.

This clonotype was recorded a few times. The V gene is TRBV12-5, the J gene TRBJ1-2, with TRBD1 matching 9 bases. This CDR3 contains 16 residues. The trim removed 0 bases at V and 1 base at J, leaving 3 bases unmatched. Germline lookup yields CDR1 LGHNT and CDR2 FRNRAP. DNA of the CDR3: TGTGCTAGTGGTTTGGTCGGGACAGGGATTAACTATGGCTACACCTTC. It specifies CASGLVGTGINYGYTF. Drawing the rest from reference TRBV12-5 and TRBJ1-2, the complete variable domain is DARVTQTPRHKVTEMGQEVTMRCQPILGHNTVFWYRQTMMQGLELLAYFRNRAPLDDSGMPKDRFSAEMPDATLATLKIQPSEPRDSAVYFCASGLVGTGINYGYTFGSGTRLTVV.

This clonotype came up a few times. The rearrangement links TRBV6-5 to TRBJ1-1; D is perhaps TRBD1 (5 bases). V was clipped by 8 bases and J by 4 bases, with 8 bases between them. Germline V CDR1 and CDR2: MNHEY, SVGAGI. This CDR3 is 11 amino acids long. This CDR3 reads CASLGVTEAFF. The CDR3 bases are TGTGCCAGCCTGGGGGTCACTGAAGCTTTCTTT.

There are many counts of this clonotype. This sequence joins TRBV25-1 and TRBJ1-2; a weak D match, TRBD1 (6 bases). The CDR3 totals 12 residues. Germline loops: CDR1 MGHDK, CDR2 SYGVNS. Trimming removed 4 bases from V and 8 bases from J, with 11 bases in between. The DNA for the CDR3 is TGTGCCAGCAGTGGGACAGCGCACGGCTACACCTTC. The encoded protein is CASSGTAHGYTF.

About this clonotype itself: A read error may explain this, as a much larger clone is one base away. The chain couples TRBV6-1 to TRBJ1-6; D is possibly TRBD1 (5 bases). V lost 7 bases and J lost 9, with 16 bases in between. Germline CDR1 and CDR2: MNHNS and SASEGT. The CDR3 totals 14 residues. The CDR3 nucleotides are TGTGCCAGCATTATTGGGGCGGAAGGTTCACCCCTCCACTTT. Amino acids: CASIIGAEGSPLHF.

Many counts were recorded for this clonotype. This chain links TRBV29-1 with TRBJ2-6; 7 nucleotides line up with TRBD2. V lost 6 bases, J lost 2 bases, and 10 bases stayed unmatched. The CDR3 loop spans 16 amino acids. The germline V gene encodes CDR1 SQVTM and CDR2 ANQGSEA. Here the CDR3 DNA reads TGCAGCGTGGAGGGACTGCGGGGGACTGGGGCCAACGTCCTGACTTTC. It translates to CSVEGLRGTGANVLTF. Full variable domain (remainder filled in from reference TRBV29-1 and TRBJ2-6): SAVISQKPSRDICQRGTSLTIQCQVDSQVTMMFWYRQQPGQSLTLIATANQGSEATYESGFVIDKFPISRPNLTFSTLTVSNMSPEDSSIYLCSVEGLRGTGANVLTFGAGSRLTVL.

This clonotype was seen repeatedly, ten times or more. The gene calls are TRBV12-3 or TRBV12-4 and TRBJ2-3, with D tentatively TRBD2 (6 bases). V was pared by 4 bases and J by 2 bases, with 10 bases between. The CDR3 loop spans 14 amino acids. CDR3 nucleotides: TGTGCCAGCAGTTGGGGAGGACCCACAGATACGCAGTATTTT. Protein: CASSWGGPTDTQYF.

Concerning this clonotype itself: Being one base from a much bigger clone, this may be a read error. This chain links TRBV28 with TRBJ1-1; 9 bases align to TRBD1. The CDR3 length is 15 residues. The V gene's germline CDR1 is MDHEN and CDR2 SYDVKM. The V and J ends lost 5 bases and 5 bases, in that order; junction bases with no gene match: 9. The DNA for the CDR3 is TGTGCCAGCAGTCCTCCCGGGACAGGGAAAACTGAAGCTTTCTTT. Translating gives CASSPPGTGKTEAFF.

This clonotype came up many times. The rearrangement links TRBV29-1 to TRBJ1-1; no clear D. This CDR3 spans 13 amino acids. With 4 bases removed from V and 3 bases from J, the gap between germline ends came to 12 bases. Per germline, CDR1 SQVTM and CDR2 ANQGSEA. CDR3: CSVVGGRDTEAFF. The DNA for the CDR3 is TGCAGCGTTGTGGGAGGGCGGGACACTGAAGCTTTCTTT.

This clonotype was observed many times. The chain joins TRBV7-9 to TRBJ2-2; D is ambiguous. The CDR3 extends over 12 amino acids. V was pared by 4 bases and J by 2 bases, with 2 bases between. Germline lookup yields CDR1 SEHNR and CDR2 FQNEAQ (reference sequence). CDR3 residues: CASSYNTGELFF. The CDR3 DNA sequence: TGTGCCAGCAGCTATAACACCGGGGAGCTGTTTTTT.

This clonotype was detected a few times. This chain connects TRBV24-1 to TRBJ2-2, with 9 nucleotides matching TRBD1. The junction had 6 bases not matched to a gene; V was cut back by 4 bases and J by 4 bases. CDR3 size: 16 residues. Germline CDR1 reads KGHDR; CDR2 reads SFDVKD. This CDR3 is CATSDRDRDRTGELFF. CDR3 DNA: TGTGCCACCAGTGACAGGGACAGGGACCGCACCGGGGAGCTGTTTTTT.